Presented here are 27 T cell receptor beta chains from one specimen sequenced in a study of identical twins. TCRdb used MiXCR to reprocess the 5' RACE reads, holding one entry per CDR3 protein. This table has 1,800,000 or so distinct CDR3 sequences, 25% to 35% appearing once. The sample consisted of cord blood. The source of these receptors is a newborn girl in good health.

This clonotype has a count of ten or more. The chain carries TRBV6-5 and TRBJ1-2; 7 nucleotides agree with TRBD1. Trimming took 4 bases from V and 4 from J; bases not matched to a gene: 6. Per the germline V gene, CDR1 is MNHEY and CDR2 is SVGAGI. CDR3 length equals 14 residues. The CDR3 bases are TGTGCCAGCAGTTCCAGAACAGGGGCCTATGGCTACACCTTC. Translation gives CASSSRTGAYGYTF.

With respect to this clonotype: This could be a read error, since a much larger clone is one nucleotide away. The V call is TRBV7-8, the J call TRBJ2-1, with D unclear. V lost 5 bases and J 13 bases, leaving 12 bases between the germline ends. The CDR3 totals 11 residues. Germline loops: CDR1 SGHVS, CDR2 FQNEAQ. The CDR3 nucleotides read TGTGCCAGCAGCCCCTTTACGTCTCAGTTCTTC. Residues: CASSPFTSQFF.

This clonotype showed up just a few times. The chain recombines TRBV25-1 with TRBJ1-1; D not resolved. Trimming took 3 bases from V and 1 from J, leaving 9 bases between them. Germline values: CDR1 MGHDK, CDR2 SYGVNS. The CDR3 runs 14 residues. CDR3: CASSDYMTNTEAFF. The CDR3 DNA reads TGTGCCAGCAGTGACTATATGACGAACACTGAAGCTTTCTTT.

This clonotype was detected only a few times. The CDR3 coding sequence is TGCAGTGCTAGTCTTGGGACTAGCGGGAGCTACGAGCAGTACTTC. This encodes CSASLGTSGSYEQYF. The chain has TRBV20-1 and TRBJ2-7; 14 bases match TRBD2. J gave up 3 bases and V 3 bases, and 4 bases lay outside the gene matches. Germline assignment: CDR1 DFQATT and CDR2 SNEGSKA (reference sequence). CDR3 size: 15 residues.

This clonotype turned up a few times. V usage is TRBV28 and J usage is TRBJ1-2; D uncertain. The V and J ends lost 2 bases and 4 bases respectively, with 8 bases between them. The length of the CDR3 is 13 residues. Germline assignment: CDR1 MDHEN and CDR2 SYDVKM. The CDR3 loop is CASSLGLGYGYTF. CDR3 DNA: TGTGCCAGCAGTTTAGGACTAGGCTATGGCTACACCTTC.

The rearrangement uses TRBV2 and TRBJ2-4; D is undetermined. The CDR3 contains 15 residues. The V gene lost 2 bases and the J gene lost 6 bases, with 14 bases spanning the gap. Germline V gene lookup returns CDR1 SNHLY and CDR2 FYNNEI. The CDR3 DNA is TGTGCCAGCAGTGAAACGGCAGGCGGATTAAACATTCAGTACTTC. Translation gives CASSETAGGLNIQYF.

The rearrangement joins TRBV9 to TRBJ2-5, with 7 bases aligning to TRBD2. This CDR3 is 15 amino acids long. V dropped 0 bases and J dropped 3; count of bases not matched to a gene: 5. CDR1 is SGDLS, CDR2 YYNGEE, per germline. The CDR3 DNA reads TGTGCCAGCAGCGTAGGTGGACTAGTAAAAGAGACCCAGTACTTC. Residues: CASSVGGLVKETQYF.

This chain links TRBV7-2 with TRBJ2-3; D gene uncertain. Trimming took 2 bases from V and 6 from J, leaving 6 bases between them. The germline gives CDR1 SGHTA, CDR2 FQGNSA. The CDR3 runs 12 residues. The CDR3 region has the DNA TGTGCCAGCAGCTTAACGTGGGATACGCAGTATTTT. It codes for CASSLTWDTQYF.

The rearrangement links TRBV19 to TRBJ2-1; 9 nucleotides line up with TRBD2. V lost 6 bases and J lost 15; bases outside the gene matches: 9. Germline-derived CDR1 and CDR2 are LNHDA and SQIVND (reference sequence). The CDR3 has 12 amino acids. This chain's CDR3 is CASSMGLAGRFF. The CDR3 region has the DNA TGTGCCAGTAGCATGGGTCTAGCGGGAAGGTTCTTC.

This clonotype was seen a few times. The chain uses TRBV20-1 and TRBJ2-1; 8 bases are a match to TRBD2. V was clipped by 0 bases and J by 3 bases; unmatched bases: 7. Germline CDR1 is DFQATT and CDR2 is SNEGSKA (reference sequence). This CDR3 is 16 amino acids long. CDR3 protein: CSARDQRSGGYNEQFF. DNA of the CDR3: TGCAGTGCTAGAGATCAAAGGAGCGGGGGCTACAATGAGCAGTTCTTC.

The chain is built from TRBV9 and TRBJ1-2, with D perhaps TRBD1 (5 bases). There are 15 residues in the CDR3. The V gene lost 4 bases and the J gene lost 4 bases, with 17 bases spanning the gap. Germline CDR1 and CDR2: SGDLS and YYNGEE. The CDR3 loop reads CASSPTAGGSYGYTF. CDR3 sequence (DNA): TGTGCCAGCAGCCCAACAGCGGGGGGATCCTATGGCTACACCTTC.

The chain is built from TRBV10-3 and TRBJ2-2, with D unclear. The CDR3 length is 14 residues. V gave up 6 bases and J gave up 1 base, with 9 bases separating them. Germline assignment: CDR1 ENHRY and CDR2 SYGVKD. Here the CDR3 reads CAIRNERNTGELFF. The CDR3 DNA follows: TGTGCCATCAGGAATGAGCGGAACACCGGGGAGCTGTTTTTT.

The V and J genes are TRBV5-1 and TRBJ2-1; 8 bases align to TRBD2. With the DNA end fitting TRBJ2-7 better, the J assignment may be wrong. The germline CDR1 and CDR2 sequences are SGHRS and YFSETQ. CDR3 length: 16 amino acids. The CDR3 here is CASRALTGGTYNEQYF. The CDR3 nucleotides read TGCGCCAGCAGGGCTCTTACGGGGGGGACCTACAATGAGCAGTACTTC.

This clonotype was recorded a few times. The chain has TRBV20-1 and TRBJ1-2; no clear D gene. The CDR3 consists of 13 residues. CDR1 and CDR2 from the germline V gene are DFQATT and SNEGSKA (reference sequence). The ends were cut back, 2 bases at V and 5 bases at J, with 12 bases in the middle. The CDR3 sequence is CSARYGLTYGYTF. The CDR3 coding sequence is TGCAGTGCTAGATATGGACTGACATATGGCTACACCTTC.

This clonotype was seen only a few times. J is TRBJ2-1 and V is TRBV11-2, with 8 bases matching TRBD2. The CDR3 length is 16 residues. Per germline, CDR1 SGHAT and CDR2 FQNNGV. The V gene end was trimmed by 5 bases and the J gene end by 9 bases; junction bases not matched to a gene: 15. CDR3 sequence: CASSPMTARGDGEQFF. CDR3 in DNA: TGTGCCAGCAGCCCGATGACTGCGCGGGGGGATGGTGAGCAGTTCTTC. Combining the CDR3 with reference TRBV11-2 and TRBJ2-1 gives the whole variable domain EAGVAQSPRYKIIEKRQSVAFWCNPISGHATLYWYQQILGQGPKLLIQFQNNGVVDDSQLPKDRFSAERLKGVDSTLKIQPAKLEDSAVYLCASSPMTARGDGEQFFGPGTRLTVL.

The gene calls are TRBV24-1 and TRBJ2-1, with TRBD2 matching 9 bases. Per the germline V gene, CDR1 is KGHDR and CDR2 is SFDVKD. V shed 2 bases and J 3 bases; nucleotides not matched to a gene: 7. The CDR3 is 17 amino acids. The CDR3 region is CATSDSPLAGIYNEQFF. The CDR3 nucleotides are TGTGCCACCAGTGATTCTCCTCTAGCGGGGATCTACAATGAGCAGTTCTTC.

This clonotype was observed once. The chain uses TRBV7-9 and TRBJ1-4; D perhaps matches TRBD1 (5 bases). V lost 2 bases, J lost 6 bases, and 19 bases lay in between. CDR1 is SEHNR and CDR2 is FQNEAQ in the germline V gene (reference sequence). The CDR3 covers 17 residues. The CDR3 DNA follows: TGTGCCAGCAGCTTACCGAGACGGGGCCTTAGGGATGAAAAACTGTTTTTT. Protein sequence: CASSLPRRGLRDEKLFF.

This clonotype turned up a few times. The CDR3 sequence is CASSQYSSGSSAEQFF. CDR3 sequence (DNA): TGTGCCAGCAGCCAATACTCTAGCGGGAGTTCGGCTGAGCAGTTCTTC. The chain is built from TRBV14 and TRBJ2-1, with TRBD2 matching 10 bases. Looked up from germline, CDR1 is SGHDN and CDR2 is FVKESK. This CDR3 contains 16 residues. V lost 2 bases to trimming and J lost 9 bases; unmatched junction nucleotides: 10.

This rearrangement joins TRBV7-2 to TRBJ1-4; D uncertain. Trimming cost V 5 bases and J 11 bases, with 18 bases left between them. This CDR3 comprises 14 residues. Per germline, CDR1 SGHTA and CDR2 FQGNSA. The CDR3 protein is CASSLHALNGKLFF. The CDR3 DNA follows: TGTGCCAGCAGCCTACATGCCCTGAATGGGAAACTGTTTTTT.

This clonotype was counted ten times or more. This chain connects TRBV29-1 to TRBJ2-3; a possible D gene is TRBD1 (6 bases). V gave up 6 bases and J gave up 1 base, with 11 bases separating them. CDR3 length equals 13 residues. CDR1 and CDR2 from the germline V gene are SQVTM and ANQGSEA. This chain's CDR3 is CSVRTDRTDTQYF. The CDR3 bases are TGCAGCGTCCGGACAGACCGCACAGATACGCAGTATTTT.

As regards this clonotype: A read error may produce the germline difference seen at one junction end. V and J are TRBV12-3 or TRBV12-4 and TRBJ1-4; 10 bases map to TRBD1. This CDR3 is built from 17 residues. The CDR3 here is CTSTMTRDRGTNEKLFF. CDR3 bases: TGTACCAGCACCATGACCCGGGACAGGGGAACTAATGAAAAACTGTTTTTT.

This clonotype appeared a single time. This chain connects TRBV4-1 to TRBJ2-5; D is possibly TRBD2 (6 bases). Germline V gene sequence: CDR1 MGHRA, CDR2 YSYEKL. The CDR3 runs to 15 residues. V lost 6 bases and J 2 bases, leaving 16 bases between the germline ends. The CDR3 reads CASRRTGGLQETQYF. In DNA, the CDR3 is TGCGCCAGCAGGCGTACTGGAGGGCTTCAAGAGACCCAGTACTTC.

This clonotype came up many times. The V gene is TRBV20-1, the J gene TRBJ2-3, with TRBD2 matching over 9 bases. The CDR3 has 16 amino acids. Germline CDR1 DFQATT, CDR2 SNEGSKA (reference sequence). Germline trimming cut 5 bases from V and 2 bases from J; bases unmatched to any gene: 11. CDR3 nucleotides: TGCAGTGCTTTTGCCCCTAGCGGGACACACACAGATACGCAGTATTTT. Its protein product is CSAFAPSGTHTDTQYF.

The chain recombines TRBV12-3 or TRBV12-4 with TRBJ2-1, with D uncertain. The CDR3 length is 19 residues. With 3 bases removed from V and 5 bases from J, the gap between germline ends came to 26 bases. The CDR3 reads CASSFWVGLVLPENNEQFF. DNA for the CDR3: TGTGCCAGCAGTTTTTGGGTGGGTCTAGTTCTCCCTGAGAACAATGAGCAGTTCTTC.

This rearrangement joins TRBV20-1 to TRBJ2-7; TRBD2 agrees at 11 bases. The V segment lost 3 bases and the J segment 2 bases; nucleotides outside the gene matches: 6. CDR1 DFQATT and CDR2 SNEGSKA come from the germline V gene (reference sequence). CDR3 length: 15 amino acids. Here the CDR3 reads CSARASGRTTYEQYF. CDR3 nucleotides: TGCAGTGCTAGGGCTAGCGGGAGGACAACCTACGAGCAGTACTTC.

The chain has TRBV5-1 and TRBJ2-3; 8 nucleotides match TRBD2. Germline loops: CDR1 SGHRS, CDR2 YFSETQ. CDR3 size: 15 residues. The CDR3 coding sequence is TGCATCAGCAGCTTATTAGCGGGGATCACAGATACGCAGTATTTT. Translating it yields CISSLLAGITDTQYF.

The V gene is TRBV7-9, the J gene TRBJ2-5, with TRBD2 identical over 11 bases. This CDR3 spans 16 amino acids. The trim removed 3 bases at V and 11 bases at J, leaving 14 bases unmatched. The germline gives CDR1 SEHNR, CDR2 FQNEAQ (reference sequence). CDR3 in DNA: TGTGCCAGCAGCTTGGGGCTAGCGGGAGGCCCCAATGAGCAGTACTTC. This translates into CASSLGLAGGPNEQYF.